These 21 T cell receptor beta chains were all obtained from the same sample, sequenced in a study of molecular identifiers for immune sequencing clone quantification (dated by TCRdb to 2016 to 2019). The library was built by means of PCR. For sequencing, a NextSeq 500 was employed. Starting from the raw public reads, TCRdb applied fastp trimming at Q25, assembled clones with MiXCR and retained in-frame beta chains. Every CDR3 protein is listed once, alongside the most common genes and DNA of its rows. The sample data list some 680,000 distinct CDR3 sequences, and about 25% of these were observed just once. About 0.73% of the sample rests with the top ten. The source material was naive CD8+ T cells from blood, with Jurkat cell RNA spiked in. This specimen's cell subset or site label, interpreted: FACS-sorted CD8+CD4-CCR7+CD45RA+ naive T cells. The receptors derive from a human donor in good health. Some libraries in this study had Jurkat cell RNA spiked in.

The table lists this clonotype with many counts. The gene calls are TRBV20-1 and TRBJ2-7, with D possibly being TRBD1 or TRBD2 (5 bases each). Germline values: CDR1 DFQATT, CDR2 SNEGSKA (reference sequence). CDR3 size: 11 residues. Trimming took 2 bases from V and 11 from J, leaving 13 bases between them. In nucleotides, the CDR3 is TGCAGTGCTAGATCCGGGACGGTGGAGTACTTC. Residues: CSARSGTVEYF.

There are many counts of this clonotype. The chain couples TRBV25-1 to TRBJ2-3; 7 bases are a match to TRBD2. Trimming at V came to 10 bases and at J to 0 bases, leaving 7 bases not matched to a gene. CDR1 and CDR2 from the germline V gene are MGHDK and SYGVNS. The CDR3 runs to 14 residues. The CDR3 nucleotides are TGTGCCACCGTGGGGGGGACCAGCACAGATACGCAGTATTTT. Its translation is CATVGGTSTDTQYF.

This clonotype was seen a handful of times. This rearrangement joins TRBV2 to TRBJ2-2; tentatively, D is TRBD1 or TRBD2 (5 bases each). V lost 9 bases, J lost 2 bases, and 16 bases lay in between. The germline V gene has CDR1 SNHLY and CDR2 FYNNEI. CDR3 length equals 15 residues. The DNA of the CDR3 is TGTGCCAGGAAACAAGCCGGGGCTAACACCGGGGAGCTGTTTTTT. Translated, it gives CARKQAGANTGELFF.

This sequence joins TRBV15 and TRBJ2-2; TRBD1 matches at 7 bases. This CDR3 has 15 amino acids. J gave up 0 bases and V 5 bases, and 3 bases lay outside the gene matches. Germline values: CDR1 LNHNV, CDR2 YYDKDF (reference sequence). CDR3 residues: CATSPDRPNTGELFF. For the CDR3, the DNA is TGTGCCACCAGCCCGGACAGGCCGAACACCGGGGAGCTGTTTTTT.

At least ten counts were recorded for this clonotype. The chain joins TRBV25-1 to TRBJ2-1; 10 bases fit TRBD2. J gave up 5 bases and V 1 base, and 11 bases lay outside the gene matches. Germline V gene lookup returns CDR1 MGHDK and CDR2 SYGVNS. The CDR3 sequence is 18 residues long. CDR3 amino acids: CASSEFLGRTSGNNEQFF. CDR3 bases: TGTGCCAGCAGTGAATTCCTTGGTAGGACTAGCGGCAACAATGAGCAGTTCTTC.

The V and J genes are TRBV7-6 and TRBJ2-1, with 8 bases aligning to TRBD1. Germline V gene lookup returns CDR1 SGHVS and CDR2 FNYEAQ. Trimming cost V 5 bases and J 8 bases; bases outside gene matches: 14. This CDR3 is built from 16 residues. CDR3 region: CASSRGRTGIVDEQFF. As DNA, the CDR3 is TGTGCCAGCAGCCGCGGAAGGACAGGGATAGTGGATGAGCAGTTCTTC.

CDR3 loop: CASSNFPGQGVTAGNTIYF. The CDR3, as DNA: TGTGCCAGCAGCAATTTCCCGGGACAGGGGGTTACGGCTGGAAACACCATATATTTT. V usage is TRBV14 and J usage is TRBJ1-3; 11 bases align to TRBD1. The trim removed 5 bases at V and 2 bases at J, leaving 14 bases unmatched. Germline values: CDR1 SGHDN, CDR2 FVKESK. This CDR3 has 19 amino acids.

This clonotype was detected only a few times. J is TRBJ2-1 and V is TRBV19, with D perhaps TRBD1 (5 bases). The CDR3 has 14 residues. Germline lookup yields CDR1 LNHDA and CDR2 SQIVND (reference sequence). Between the trimmed V and J ends, which lost 3 bases and 9 bases, there was a span of 15 bases. This CDR3 reads CASSIAGGAAEQFF. The CDR3, as DNA: TGTGCCAGTAGTATCGCCGGTGGGGCAGCTGAGCAGTTCTTC.

This clonotype occurred a few times. With a much larger clone just one base away, this may be a read error. The chain employs TRBV11-2 and TRBJ2-7, with 11 bases fitting TRBD2. CDR1 SGHAT and CDR2 FQNNGV come from the germline V gene. This CDR3 region has 15 residues. V gave up 8 bases and J gave up 0 bases; unmatched junction bases: 6. CDR3 DNA: TGTGCCAGCCGCCCGGGACTAGCGGCCTCCTACGAGCAGTACTTC. It is translated as CASRPGLAASYEQYF.

In nucleotides, the CDR3 is TGTGCCAGCAGGGACACGTACTCTGGAAACACCATATATTTT. Translation: CASRDTYSGNTIYF. The chain couples TRBV2 to TRBJ1-3; possibly TRBD1 for D (5 bases). V lost 6 bases to trimming and J lost 0 bases, with 9 bases between them. Germline loops: CDR1 SNHLY, CDR2 FYNNEI. The CDR3 has 14 amino acids.

The sample holds many counts of this clonotype. The genes are TRBV12-3 or TRBV12-4 and TRBJ2-1; 7 bases match TRBD1. The CDR3 spans 13 residues. V trimming: 7 bases; J trimming: 3 bases; junction bases outside the gene matches: 3. The CDR3 spells CASTGTVYNEQFF. The CDR3, as DNA: TGTGCCAGCACCGGGACAGTCTACAATGAGCAGTTCTTC.

Points on this clonotype: The junction and the germline gene differ at one end; a read error may be behind it. V usage is TRBV29-1 and J usage is TRBJ2-6; possibly TRBD1 for D (5 bases). Germline CDR1 and CDR2: SQVTM and ANQGSEA. The CDR3 spans 16 residues. Here the CDR3 DNA reads TGCAGCGTTACCCAGACCAGGAACCCTGGGGCCAACATCCTGACTTTC. This encodes CSVTQTRNPGANILTF. The full variable domain, in which reference TRBV29-1 and TRBJ2-6 provide the parts outside the CDR3, is SAVISQKPSRDICQRGTSLTIQCQVDSQVTMMFWYRQQPGQSLTLIATANQGSEATYESGFVIDKFPISRPNLTFSTLTVSNMSPEDSSIYLCSVTQTRNPGANILTFGAGSRLTVL.

This clonotype was counted many times. This chain links TRBV7-6 with TRBJ1-1, with D possibly matching TRBD1 (5 bases). The CDR3 length is 15 residues. V was trimmed by 0 bases and J by 9 bases, leaving 17 bases between them. From germline, CDR1 is SGHVS and CDR2 FNYEAQ. In nucleotides, the CDR3 is TGTGCCAGCAGCTTAGCCCAGGGATGGCAAAATCAAGCTTTCTTT. It yields the protein CASSLAQGWQNQAFF.

This clonotype has more than one count but fewer than ten. The chain combines TRBV20-1 with TRBJ2-7; maybe TRBD2 (6 bases). The ends were cut back, 5 bases at V and 3 bases at J, with 20 bases in the middle. Germline loops: CDR1 DFQATT, CDR2 SNEGSKA (reference sequence). The CDR3 spans 15 residues. The DNA for the CDR3 is TGCAGTGCTGGAACCTTTGAGCGGGCAATCTACGAGCAGTACTTC. It yields the protein CSAGTFERAIYEQYF.

This clonotype has at least ten counts. The rearrangement uses TRBV4-1 and TRBJ1-1; D may be TRBD1 (6 bases). Deletions cut 0 bases from V and 4 bases from J, with 12 bases between. CDR3 size: 15 residues. Looked up from germline, CDR1 is MGHRA and CDR2 is YSYEKL. CDR3 sequence reads: CASSQEKQGSTEAFF. The CDR3 nucleotides are TGCGCCAGCAGCCAAGAGAAGCAGGGGTCCACTGAAGCTTTCTTT.

This sequence joins TRBV11-2 and TRBJ2-7; no clear D gene. Per germline, CDR1 SGHAT and CDR2 FQNNGV. V lost 3 bases, J lost 6 bases, and 9 bases lay in between. The CDR3 length is 12 residues. CDR3 region: CASSLGTCEQYF. The CDR3 bases are TGTGCCAGCAGCTTGGGTACCTGCGAGCAGTACTTC.

Note on this clonotype: The conserved closing phenylalanine or tryptophan is absent in this CDR3, likely reflecting a read error. The DNA is omitted, as the CDR3 cannot be located on it reliably, and the CDR3 follows TCRdb's listing. V gene TRBV9 combines with J gene TRBJ2-3; TRBD1, the D gene given by the table, was not confirmed from the DNA. The CDR3 has 15 amino acids, counting both end residues. CDR1 is SGDLS, CDR2 YYNGEE, per germline. The CDR3 sequence: CASSGRQGAVDTRYS.

The J gene is TRBJ1-5, the V gene TRBV19; D is possibly TRBD1 (5 bases). CDR1 is LNHDA and CDR2 is SQIVND in the germline V gene (reference sequence). V was clipped by 0 bases and J by 0 bases, with 12 bases between them. The CDR3 loop spans 17 amino acids. CDR3 region: CASSIEGTYYSNQPQHF. The CDR3 nucleotides are TGTGCCAGTAGTATAGAGGGGACGTATTATAGCAATCAGCCCCAGCATTTT.

The chain combines TRBV30 with TRBJ2-1; 13 bases fit TRBD2. J was trimmed by 7 bases and V by 3 bases; bases with no gene match: 3. The CDR3 is 14 amino acids. Germline values: CDR1 GTSNPN, CDR2 SVGIG (reference sequence). In nucleotides, the CDR3 is TGTGCCTGGAGGACTAGCGGGGGGTTAAATGAGCAGTTCTTC. Its protein is CAWRTSGGLNEQFF.

This clonotype has a count of ten or more. The chain carries TRBV6-6 and TRBJ2-7; 7 bases agree with TRBD1. V lost 6 bases to trimming and J lost 3 bases; unmatched junction nucleotides: 5. The CDR3 totals 13 residues. Germline V gives CDR1 MNHNY, CDR2 SVGAGI (reference sequence). The CDR3 reads CASSSDRDYEQYF. CDR3 DNA: TGTGCCAGCAGCAGTGACAGGGACTACGAGCAGTACTTC.

This clonotype was observed a handful of times. The J gene is TRBJ1-1, the V gene TRBV19; TRBD1 matches at 7 bases. Per germline, CDR1 LNHDA and CDR2 SQIVND (reference sequence). This CDR3 has 16 amino acids. The V gene end was trimmed by 3 bases and the J gene end by 0 bases; junction bases not matched to a gene: 7. The CDR3 is CASSIYRGMVNTEAFF. The CDR3 coding sequence is TGTGCCAGTAGTATCTACAGGGGAATGGTGAACACTGAAGCTTTCTTT. The full variable domain, completed using reference TRBV19 and TRBJ1-1, is DGGITQSPKYLFRKEGQNVTLSCEQNLNHDAMYWYRQDPGQGLRLIYYSQIVNDFQKGDIAEGYSVSREKKESFPLTVTSAQKNPTAFYLCASSIYRGMVNTEAFFGQGTRLTVV.